A single sample is the source of the 22 T cell receptor beta chains below, sequenced in a study of T cell repertoires in aging, cancer and after chemotherapy. Amplification of TCR beta used genomic DNA extracted from peripheral blood. Rearranged V-D-J TRB sequences were amplified with a mixed TRB-A/B primer pool. TCRdb itself ran the multiplex PCR reads through MiXCR, one entry per CDR3 protein. The table lists a few thousand distinct CDR3 sequences, over 50% of them singletons, with around 4.5% in the top ten. Source material: blood. All receptors derive from a human donor with a solid tumor.

This clonotype has just one count. V and J are TRBV6-5 and TRBJ2-6; the D gene could be TRBD1 or TRBD2 (5 bases each). V gave up 6 bases and J gave up 2 bases, with 11 bases separating them. Per the germline V gene, CDR1 is MNHEY and CDR2 is SVGAGI. CDR3 size: 15 residues. In DNA, the CDR3 is TGTGCCAGCAGAAAGAGGGGTGCTGGGGCCAACGTCCTGACTTTC. Its protein is CASRKRGAGANVLTF.

This clonotype was observed a handful of times. This chain uses TRBV7-2 with TRBJ1-6, with no clear D. V was shortened by 1 base and J by 8 bases, with 12 bases between the two germline ends. The CDR3 runs to 15 residues. Germline lookup yields CDR1 SGHTA and CDR2 FQGNSA. The CDR3 protein is CASSLVAGWDSPLHF. For the CDR3, the DNA is TGTGCCAGCAGCTTAGTGGCAGGTTGGGATTCACCCCTCCACTTT.

The CDR3 nucleotides read TGTGCCAGCAGCATGACAGGGAGCGGCTACACCTTC. This translates into CASSMTGSGYTF. The V gene is TRBV11-2, the J gene TRBJ1-2, with 7 bases aligning to TRBD1. Germline CDR1 is SGHAT and CDR2 is FQNNGV. Trimming removed 5 bases from V and 8 bases from J; junction bases left unmatched: 5. The CDR3 totals 12 residues. The full variable domain, its missing parts supplied by reference TRBV11-2 and TRBJ1-2, is EAGVAQSPRYKIIEKRQSVAFWCNPISGHATLYWYQQILGQGPKLLIQFQNNGVVDDSQLPKDRFSAERLKGVDSTLKIQPAKLEDSAVYLCASSMTGSGYTFGSGTRLTVV.

V and J are TRBV6-5 and TRBJ2-7, with D possibly being TRBD2 (6 bases). Germline V lookup: CDR1 MNHEY, CDR2 SVGAGI. CDR3 size: 15 residues. The DNA of the CDR3 is TGTGCAACTCGCCCCCCTAGCGCCCGAGCCTACGAGCAGTACTTC. Its translation: CATRPPSARAYEQYF.

The chain is built from TRBV7-2 and TRBJ1-1; 7 nucleotides match TRBD1. Germline assignment: CDR1 SGHTA and CDR2 FQGNSA. The J segment lost 8 bases and the V segment lost 5 bases, leaving 8 bases of the junction unmatched. The CDR3 extends over 13 amino acids. The CDR3 spells CASSTGQEGEAFF. The CDR3 coding sequence is TGTGCCAGCAGCACCGGACAGGAAGGAGAAGCTTTCTTT.

V and J are TRBV30 and TRBJ2-1, with 8 bases matching TRBD1. CDR3 length equals 13 residues. Germline CDR1 GTSNPN, CDR2 SVGIG (reference sequence). After removal of 1 base from V and 8 bases from J, the junction contained 4 bases not matched to a gene. The CDR3 DNA is TGTGCCTGGAGTGGGACAGGGTTCGATGAGCAGTTCTTC. It yields the protein CAWSGTGFDEQFF.

The chain recombines TRBV7-9 with TRBJ1-2, with no clear D. With 8 bases removed from V and 9 bases from J, the gap between germline ends came to 22 bases. The CDR3 extends over 14 amino acids. CDR1 and CDR2 (germline): SEHNR, FQNEAQ (reference sequence). This CDR3 is CASSSPGPLSSYTF. In nucleotides, the CDR3 is TGTGCCAGCTCATCCCCCGGACCCCTTTCCAGCTACACCTTC.

The chain links TRBV4-2 to TRBJ2-7; possible D gene TRBD2, 6 bases. Germline-derived CDR1 and CDR2 are LGHNA and YNFKEQ. The germline V and J ends were trimmed by 0 bases and 3 bases, with 15 bases remaining between them. The CDR3 consists of 16 residues. The CDR3 coding sequence is TGTGCCAGCAGCCAAGAGGCTCCGGGACTGGGCTACGAGCAGTACTTC. As protein: CASSQEAPGLGYEQYF.

This clonotype was picked up one time. This chain links TRBV20-1 with TRBJ2-3; TRBD2 matches at 13 bases. CDR3 length: 15 residues. J gave up 1 base and V 6 bases, and 4 bases lay outside the gene matches. Germline loops: CDR1 DFQATT, CDR2 SNEGSKA (reference sequence). The DNA for the CDR3 is TGCAGTGCCAGACTAGCGGGGGGCCGCACAGATACGCAGTATTTT. Its translation: CSARLAGGRTDTQYF.

V is TRBV7-2 and J is TRBJ2-1; TRBD2 matches at 8 bases. The CDR3 is 15 amino acids. In germline, CDR1 is SGHTA, CDR2 FQGNSA. V gave up 6 bases and J gave up 7 bases; unmatched junction bases: 11. The CDR3 nucleotides are TGTGCCAGCAGAAAACCGGGACTAGACTCAAATGAGCAGTTCTTC. It is translated as CASRKPGLDSNEQFF.

This clonotype was seen more than once but under ten times. J is TRBJ1-2 and V is TRBV19; D gene uncertain. The CDR3 spans 13 residues. The V end was cut by 5 bases, the J end by 4 bases, with 11 bases between. Germline lookup yields CDR1 LNHDA and CDR2 SQIVND (reference sequence). The CDR3 DNA reads TGTGCCAGTAGTGCGGGATCGACCTATGGCTACACCTTC. It translates to CASSAGSTYGYTF.

This clonotype occurred a few times. The rearrangement joins TRBV19 to TRBJ1-5; D perhaps matches TRBD1 (5 bases). This CDR3 spans 13 amino acids. Germline V gene sequence: CDR1 LNHDA, CDR2 SQIVND (reference sequence). The V gene lost 6 bases and the J gene lost 6 bases, with 12 bases spanning the gap. Here the CDR3 DNA reads TGTGCCAGTAGGTTTGGGGGACGTCAGCCCCAGCATTTT. Translating it yields CASRFGGRQPQHF. Full variable domain (missing parts from reference TRBV19 and TRBJ1-5): DGGITQSPKYLFRKEGQNVTLSCEQNLNHDAMYWYRQDPGQGLRLIYYSQIVNDFQKGDIAEGYSVSREKKESFPLTVTSAQKNPTAFYLCASRFGGRQPQHFGDGTRLSIL.

The chain couples TRBV7-9 to TRBJ2-7; D is undetermined. CDR1 and CDR2 (germline): SEHNR, FQNEAQ (reference sequence). V dropped 1 base and J dropped 2 bases, with 6 bases sitting between them. The CDR3 extends over 13 amino acids. This CDR3 is CASSLGRTYEQYF. In nucleotides, the CDR3 is TGTGCCAGCAGCTTAGGACGGACCTACGAGCAGTACTTC.

DNA of the CDR3: TGTGCCAGTAGTATTCTGTCGACAGGGAAGGACTATGGCTACACCTTC. This translates into CASSILSTGKDYGYTF. V gene TRBV19 combines with J gene TRBJ1-2; 7 nucleotides agree with TRBD1. V trimming: 3 bases; J trimming: 3 bases; junction bases outside the gene matches: 10. This CDR3 contains 16 residues. CDR1 and CDR2 (germline): LNHDA, SQIVND (reference sequence).

This clonotype was found a few times. The CDR3, as DNA: TGTGCCTGGAGCTCGGGACAGGGGTTCTATGGCTACACCTTC. It yields the protein CAWSSGQGFYGYTF. The rearrangement links TRBV30 to TRBJ1-2, with 10 bases identical to TRBD1. V shed 3 bases and J 4 bases; nucleotides not matched to a gene: 5. CDR1 and CDR2 (germline): GTSNPN, SVGIG (reference sequence). The CDR3 is made up of 14 amino acids.

V usage is TRBV6-5 and J usage is TRBJ2-1; maybe TRBD1 (5 bases). The V end lost 2 bases, the J end lost 3 bases, and 14 bases lay between the germline ends. CDR3 size: 16 residues. The germline V gene encodes CDR1 MNHEY and CDR2 SVGAGI. CDR3 nucleotides: TGTGCCAGCAGTTACACAGGTCAAAGGGGCTACAATGAGCAGTTCTTC. Amino acid sequence: CASSYTGQRGYNEQFF.

This clonotype was picked up a small number of times. This sequence joins TRBV20-1 and TRBJ1-6; 10 nucleotides match TRBD1. This CDR3 is built from 15 residues. Losses at the gene ends were 6 bases for V and 8 bases for J; bases not matched to a gene: 10. The germline V gene has CDR1 DFQATT and CDR2 SNEGSKA (reference sequence). The CDR3 region is CSAIKIGTGDSPLHF. The CDR3 coding sequence is TGCAGTGCCATAAAGATTGGGACAGGGGATTCACCCCTCCACTTT.

The chain is built from TRBV6-6 and TRBJ1-1, with D possibly TRBD1 on 5 matching bases. Germline CDR1 MNHNY, CDR2 SVGAGI (reference sequence). The V gene lost 2 bases and the J gene lost 6 bases, with 10 bases spanning the gap. This CDR3 spans 13 amino acids. The CDR3 nucleotides are TGTGCCAGCAGTTACGGGGGACTCTCTGAAGCTTTCTTT. It yields the protein CASSYGGLSEAFF.

This clonotype was observed a handful of times. DNA for the CDR3: TGTGCCAGCAGTTACACAGACACGAACAACCTGGTGAACACTGAAGCTTTCTTT. Its protein is CASSYTDTNNLVNTEAFF. This chain connects TRBV6-5 to TRBJ1-1; no definite D call. V was cut by 2 bases and J by 0 bases, with 19 bases left in between. Germline assignment: CDR1 MNHEY and CDR2 SVGAGI. The CDR3 loop spans 18 amino acids.

This clonotype occurred a few times. This sequence joins TRBV29-1 and TRBJ2-7, with D perhaps matching TRBD1 (5 bases). V lost 4 bases, J lost 0 bases, and 13 bases lay in between. In germline, CDR1 is SQVTM, CDR2 ANQGSEA. The CDR3 spans 14 residues. CDR3 region: CSVADSSNSYEQYF. For the CDR3, the DNA is TGCAGCGTTGCAGACAGCTCAAACTCCTACGAGCAGTACTTC.

V is TRBV18 and J is TRBJ2-5; D gene unclear. CDR3 length: 11 amino acids. The germline CDR1 and CDR2 sequences are KGHSH and LQKENI. The V end lost 6 bases, the J end lost 4 bases, and 6 bases lay between the germline ends. CDR3 sequence: CASSPGETQYF. As DNA, the CDR3 is TGTGCCAGCTCCCCGGGAGAGACCCAGTACTTC. The full variable domain, with the rest looked up from reference TRBV18 and TRBJ2-5, is NAGVMQNPRHLVRRRGQEARLRCSPMKGHSHVYWYRQLPEEGLKFMVYLQKENIIDESGMPKERFSAEFPKEGPSILRIQQVVRGDSAAYFCASSPGETQYFGPGTRLLVL.

This chain uses TRBV12-3 or TRBV12-4 with TRBJ2-3; the D gene is possibly TRBD2 (6 bases). CDR3 size: 15 residues. Trimming stripped 5 bases from V and 0 bases from J, with 12 bases between. Here the CDR3 reads CASSLRLGSTDTQYF. The CDR3 region has the DNA TGTGCCAGCAGTCTTCGACTAGGGAGCACAGATACGCAGTATTTT.